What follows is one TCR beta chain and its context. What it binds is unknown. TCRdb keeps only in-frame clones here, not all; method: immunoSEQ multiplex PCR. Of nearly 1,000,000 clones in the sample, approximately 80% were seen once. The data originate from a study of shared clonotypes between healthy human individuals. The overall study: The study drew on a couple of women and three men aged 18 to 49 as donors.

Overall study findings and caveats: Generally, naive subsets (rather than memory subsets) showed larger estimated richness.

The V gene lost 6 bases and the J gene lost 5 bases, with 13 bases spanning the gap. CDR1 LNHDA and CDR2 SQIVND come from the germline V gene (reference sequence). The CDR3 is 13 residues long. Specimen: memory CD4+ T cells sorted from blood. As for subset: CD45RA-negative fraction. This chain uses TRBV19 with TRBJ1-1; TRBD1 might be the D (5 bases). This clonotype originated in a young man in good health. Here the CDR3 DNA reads TGTGCCAGTAGCCCAACGCGGGGGACTGAAGCTTTCTTT. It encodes CASSPTRGTEAFF.